This T cell receptor (beta chain) was observed in a study of cytomegalovirus exposure and HLA in healthy donors. The CDR3 covers 14 residues. Deletions cut 1 base from V and 4 bases from J, with 8 bases between. Germline assignment: CDR1 MGHRA and CDR2 YSYEKL. PCR employed 60 Vbeta and 13 Jbeta primers. Sequencing was performed with immunoSEQ multiplex PCR; in TCRdb, only in-frame clones are kept and a portion is missing. The sample holds about 110,000 clones, 82% seen once. The source material was PBMCs. The receptor was derived from a young man in good health and CMV-seropositive. The V call is TRBV4-1, the J call TRBJ1-5; tentative D call: TRBD1 (6 bases). Here the CDR3 DNA reads TGCGCCAGCAGCCAAGTAACAGGGAATCAGCCCCAGCATTTT. Residues: CASSQVTGNQPQHF.